This T cell receptor (beta chain) is drawn from a study of blood T cell repertoires in COVID-19. CDR3 length: 15 residues. The V gene's germline CDR1 is LGHDT and CDR2 YNNKEL (reference sequence). Trimming cost V 4 bases and J 7 bases; bases outside gene matches: 6. The table came from immunoSEQ multiplex PCR; TCRdb's copy has only in-frame clones and leaves some out. The data show fewer than 500,000 clones, with around 87% seen just once and 1% to 1.5% held by the top ten. This receptor was identified in a man aged 25-40 years who had recovered from COVID-19. V gene TRBV3-1 (or the pseudogene TRBV3-2) combines with J gene TRBJ2-3, with 12 bases that match TRBD2. Sequences were obtained from PBMCs or T cells enriched from blood (not recorded which). This chain's CDR3 is CASSPASGGANTQYF. CDR3 bases: TGTGCCAGCAGCCCAGCTAGCGGGGGGGCAAATACGCAGTATTTT.